The rows below give T cell receptor beta chains drawn from one sample of a study of identical twins. TCRdb re-derived calls from the 5' RACE reads in MiXCR, one entry per CDR3 protein. The sample records 130,000 to 150,000 distinct CDR3 sequences, around 3.5% being singletons. Sample: memory T cells sorted from blood. These receptors were collected from a man aged 18 to 29 in good health. Each CDR3 is given with its conserved first and last residue. D genes are given only for firm matches. A row's size may be missing; if present it is once, few, many or a size class.

d_call: .; j_call: TRBJ2-2; clone_size: many; v_call: TRBV6-1; cdr3_nt: TGTGCCAGCAGCGACGGTCCGAACACCGGGGAGCTGTTTTTT; cdr3_aa: CASSDGPNTGELFF
d_call: .; j_call: TRBJ2-1; clone_size: many; v_call: TRBV5-5; cdr3_nt: TGTGCCAGCAGCTCTGAGTATGAGCAGTTCTTC; cdr3_aa: CASSSEYEQFF
d_call: TRBD2; j_call: TRBJ2-7; clone_size: few; v_call: TRBV28; cdr3_nt: TGTGCCAGCAGTTTAATCGGGGGGGGGCTTTACGAGCAGTACTTC; cdr3_aa: CASSLIGGGLYEQYF
d_call: .; j_call: TRBJ1-1; clone_size: many; v_call: TRBV10-3; cdr3_nt: TGTGCCATCAGTCTTAAGGGCACTGAAGCTTTCTTT; cdr3_aa: CAISLKGTEAFF
d_call: .; j_call: TRBJ2-2; clone_size: few; v_call: TRBV7-6; cdr3_nt: TGTGCCAGCAGCCCTCCGGGGTGGGTTCGTAGCACCGGGGAGCTGTTTTTT; cdr3_aa: CASSPPGWVRSTGELFF
d_call: .; j_call: TRBJ2-3; clone_size: .; v_call: TRBV27; cdr3_nt: TGTGCCAGCAGTTTCCTGGGGTCCCGAGATACGCAGTATTTT; cdr3_aa: CASSFLGSRDTQYF
d_call: .; j_call: TRBJ2-1; clone_size: many; v_call: TRBV18; cdr3_nt: TGTGCCAGCTCACCCCGACTAGACAATGAGCAGTTCTTC; cdr3_aa: CASSPRLDNEQFF
d_call: .; j_call: TRBJ2-1; clone_size: many; v_call: TRBV6-8; cdr3_nt: TGTGCCAGCAGTTTTGCGGGCTGGGTCCGGGACAATGAGCAGTTCTTC; cdr3_aa: CASSFAGWVRDNEQFF
d_call: TRBD1; j_call: TRBJ1-2; clone_size: many; v_call: TRBV20-1; cdr3_nt: TGCAGTGCTAGGACAGGGGAACGTGGCTACACCTTC; cdr3_aa: CSARTGERGYTF
d_call: .; j_call: TRBJ2-3; clone_size: many; v_call: TRBV7-3; cdr3_nt: TGTGCCAGCAGCCAGGGGACGGGTAGCACAGATACGCAGTATTTT; cdr3_aa: CASSQGTGSTDTQYF